This entry concerns a single T cell receptor (beta chain). Its target is not known. Mouse names are used for the genes. The read terminates 1 residue ahead of where the CDR3 ends, so the germline J gene completes it. This entry is derived from a study of tissue T cells after allogeneic stem cell transplantation. Study conclusions and caveats: Motif-based clustering found tissue-specific repertoire signatures shared across patients, though few clones were shared. Anatomically similar tissues had similar TCR repertoires within each patient. Which tissue TCRs were alloreactive or antigen-specific was not determined. Some clones might be persisting host cells.

Deletions cut 5 bases from V and 1 base from J, with 8 bases between. In germline, CDR1 is SGHSA, CDR2 FRNQAP. CDR3 size: 14 residues. The assay was immunoSEQ multiplex PCR, and TCRdb's table has in-frame clones only and misses some. The sample lists 48,000 or so clones, roughly 73% occurring once. This sequence joins TRBV16 and TRBJ2-2, with D possibly being TRBD1 (5 bases). This TCR was recovered from a pool of C57BL/6 mice in good health. The specimen sequenced was sorted cells pooled from one or two spleens. CDR3 bases read: TGTGCAAGCAGCCCGACAGTAAACACCGGGCAGCTCTAC. It specifies CASSPTVNTGQLY. The whole CDR3 sequence is CASSPTVNTGQLYF.